The T cell receptor (beta chain) described here comes from a study of tumor-infiltrating lymphocytes in oesophageal squamous cell carcinoma. CDR3 length: 15 amino acids. CDR1 and CDR2 (germline): SGDLS, YYNGEE. TCRdb independently ran MiXCR on the PCR reads; one entry per CDR3 protein. Among some 19,000 distinct CDR3 sequences listed, 36% were seen once. The sequencing input was esophageal tumor tissue. The genes are TRBV9 and TRBJ2-4; D possibly corresponds to TRBD1 (6 bases). The better agreement between TRBJ1-2 and the DNA end casts doubt on the J call. The origin of this receptor is a male donor with esophageal squamous cell carcinoma. This chain's CDR3 is CASSIGPGEDYGYTF. The CDR3 DNA reads as TGTGCCAGCAGCATAGGCCCAGGGGAGGACTATGGCTACACCTTC.